This T cell receptor beta chain emerged from a study of chemoradiotherapy in HPV16-positive cancers. Produced via immunoSEQ multiplex PCR; TCRdb's table is partial and in-frame only. This sample yields about 2,000 clones, of which approximately 86% are seen a single time; less than 25% belongs to the top ten. This CDR3 is built from 15 residues. Germline CDR1 and CDR2: SGHDT and YYEEEE. V gave up 6 bases and J gave up 7 bases; unmatched junction bases: 11. This receptor was identified in a human donor with HPV-associated anogenital cancer. This chain joins TRBV5-6 and TRBJ2-1, with 9 bases matching TRBD2. Sequenced material: tumor tissue, taken from a patient who underwent chemoradiotherapy. CDR3 residues: CASTAAGGRANEQFF. The CDR3 DNA follows: TGTGCCAGCACCGCTGCGGGGGGGCGGGCAAATGAGCAGTTCTTC.